This T cell receptor (beta chain) was identified in a study of control samples from healthy donors and cancer patients. Assay: immunoSEQ multiplex PCR; the TCRdb copy retains only in-frame clones and omits some. The sample has about 82,000 clones, roughly 93% seen once. The V and J ends lost 3 bases and 4 bases, in that order; junction bases with no gene match: 8. Germline CDR1 reads SGHAT; CDR2 reads FQDESV (reference sequence). The CDR3 runs 15 residues. This clonotype was sampled from a woman younger than 35 in good health. The source material was blood. The chain recombines TRBV11-1 with TRBJ1-2; 7 nucleotides agree with TRBD1. CDR3 in DNA: TGTGCCAGCAGCTTTAACCGGGACAGCCGCTATGGCTACACCTTC. Translating it yields CASSFNRDSRYGYTF.